The 21 T cell receptor beta chains presented below share a single source sample, sequenced in a study of T cells in Graves' hyperthyroidism and ophthalmopathy. Template material for amplifying TCR beta CDR3 regions consisted of RNA transcripts. TCR CDR3 regions were first amplified by RT-PCR with HTBI primers. One entry per CDR3 protein, called by TCRdb with MiXCR from the multiplex PCR reads. The table records about 580,000 distinct CDR3 sequences, more than 11% of them present only once. The material sequenced was blood. The receptors were sampled from a woman in her thirties with Graves' hyperthyroidism that later progressed to Graves' ophthalmopathy.

This clonotype was counted at least ten times. This sequence joins TRBV3-1 and TRBJ2-1; 14 nucleotides agree with TRBD2. V dropped 5 bases and J dropped 8; count of bases not matched to a gene: 5. CDR3 length: 15 residues. Germline values: CDR1 LGHDT, CDR2 YNNKEL (reference sequence). The CDR3 protein is CASSSGLAGADEQFF. Here the CDR3 DNA reads TGTGCCAGCAGCTCGGGACTAGCGGGAGCAGATGAGCAGTTCTTC.

This clonotype has at least ten counts. This sequence joins TRBV12-3 or TRBV12-4 and TRBJ1-1, with 9 bases aligning to TRBD1. Trimming removed 5 bases from V and 4 bases from J; junction bases left unmatched: 5. CDR3 length equals 14 residues. CDR3 amino acids: CASSLTGGGTEAFF. In DNA form, the CDR3 reads TGTGCCAGCAGTCTGACAGGGGGAGGCACTGAAGCTTTCTTT.

Ten or more counts support this clonotype. At one end the junction does not follow the germline gene, possibly because of a read error. The chain joins TRBV5-1 to TRBJ2-3; maybe TRBD2 (5 bases). The CDR3 length is 12 residues. Germline V gives CDR1 SGHRS, CDR2 YFSETQ. The CDR3 loop reads CASSLATDTQYF. CDR3 sequence (DNA): TGTGCCAGCAGCCTAGCAACAGATACGCAGTATTTT.

This clonotype was found a few times. The DNA of the CDR3 is TGCGCCAGCACTCCCGGGACCCGGAGATTAGCCGGGGAGCTGTTTTTT. Translated: CASTPGTRRLAGELFF. This sequence joins TRBV4-1 and TRBJ2-2; D may correspond to TRBD1 or TRBD2 (5 bases each). Germline V gives CDR1 MGHRA, CDR2 YSYEKL. Between the trimmed V and J ends, which lost 7 bases and 6 bases, there was a span of 21 bases. CDR3 length: 16 amino acids.

There are many counts of this clonotype. The chain has TRBV12-3 or TRBV12-4 and TRBJ1-2, with D possibly matching TRBD1 (5 bases). Trimming stripped 5 bases from V and 3 bases from J, with 25 bases between. CDR3 length: 18 amino acids. The CDR3 loop is CASSRVPWEGIGDYGYTF. In DNA, the CDR3 is TGTGCCAGCAGTAGAGTCCCATGGGAGGGGATTGGGGACTATGGCTACACCTTC.

This clonotype was seen a few times. The J gene is TRBJ2-5, the V gene TRBV5-1; D unresolved. The CDR3 spans 11 residues. Germline CDR1 and CDR2: SGHRS and YFSETQ. Trimming took off 5 bases at V and 5 bases at J, with 7 bases between the two ends. The CDR3 reads CASRDVETQYF. Here the CDR3 DNA reads TGCGCCAGCAGGGACGTGGAGACCCAGTACTTC.

This clonotype was recorded many times. The gene calls are TRBV24-1 and TRBJ2-7; TRBD1 aligns across 7 bases. Germline V gives CDR1 KGHDR, CDR2 SFDVKD. The ends lost 7 bases at V and 4 bases at J; junction bases unmatched: 9. The CDR3 sequence is 14 residues long. The CDR3 loop reads CATSRDSASYEQYF. The CDR3 bases are TGTGCCACCAGCCGGGACAGCGCCTCATACGAGCAGTACTTC.

This clonotype was seen repeatedly, ten times or more. This chain links TRBV3-1 with TRBJ1-1; the D is unclear. The CDR3 has 13 residues. CDR1 and CDR2 (germline): LGHDT, YNNKEL (reference sequence). V dropped 1 base and J dropped 3 bases, with 6 bases sitting between them. DNA for the CDR3: TGTGCCAGCAGCCAAGCTGAAGACACTGAAGCTTTCTTT. Its protein is CASSQAEDTEAFF.

This clonotype showed up many times. The chain has TRBV29-1 and TRBJ1-2; D gene uncertain. Germline V gene data show CDR1 as SQVTM and CDR2 as ANQGSEA. The CDR3 is 12 residues long. Trimming shortened V by 4 bases and J by 6 bases, and 12 bases separated the two germline ends. The CDR3 DNA sequence: TGCAGCGTTGCGGGCCTTAGGGATGGCTACACCTTC. This codes for CSVAGLRDGYTF.

There are many counts of this clonotype. The chain employs TRBV30 and TRBJ1-1; TRBD1 matches 9 bases. The CDR3 loop spans 15 amino acids. With V trimmed by 4 bases and J by 0 bases, 6 bases remained unmatched. Germline-derived CDR1 and CDR2 are GTSNPN and SVGIG (reference sequence). The CDR3 region has the DNA TGTGCCTGGATTAACAGGGGGCGGGTGAACACTGAAGCTTTCTTT. Its translation: CAWINRGRVNTEAFF.

The gene calls are TRBV7-9 and TRBJ2-1; no firm D call. With 1 base removed from V and 12 bases from J, the gap between germline ends came to 22 bases. This CDR3 region has 16 residues. The germline CDR1 and CDR2 sequences are SEHNR and FQNEAQ (reference sequence). CDR3 DNA: TGTGCCAGCAGCTTAGTAGGTGGTTCAGTCTTCGTTGGGCAGTTCTTC. It is translated as CASSLVGGSVFVGQFF.

Many counts were recorded for this clonotype. The rearrangement uses TRBV3-1 and TRBJ2-1; perhaps TRBD2 as D (5 bases). With 1 base removed from V and 6 bases from J, the gap between germline ends came to 13 bases. Germline V CDR1 and CDR2: LGHDT, YNNKEL (reference sequence). The length of the CDR3 is 15 residues. CDR3 DNA: TGTGCCAGCAGCCAAGCCCTACTAGTTGTCAATGAGCAGTTCTTC. It yields the protein CASSQALLVVNEQFF.

The chain carries TRBV5-6 and TRBJ2-5, with 8 bases fitting TRBD1. Germline loops: CDR1 SGHDT, CDR2 YYEEEE. Trimming took 3 bases from V and 6 from J; bases not matched to a gene: 7. The CDR3 spans 14 residues. The CDR3 nucleotides read TGTGCCAGCAGCTACGGACAGGGCGGAAAGACCCAGTACTTC. This sequence encodes CASSYGQGGKTQYF.

This clonotype was found a few times. The rearrangement links TRBV19 to TRBJ1-6; TRBD1 aligns across 7 bases. CDR3 length: 14 amino acids. Germline loops: CDR1 LNHDA, CDR2 SQIVND (reference sequence). V lost 7 bases and J lost 8; bases outside the gene matches: 8. The CDR3 loop is CASKRGQGHSPLHF. DNA for the CDR3: TGTGCCAGTAAAAGGGGGCAGGGACATTCACCCCTCCACTTT.

Ten or more counts support this clonotype. This rearrangement joins TRBV30 to TRBJ1-4, with D unresolved. CDR3 length: 16 amino acids. Trimming took 0 bases from V and 0 from J, leaving 11 bases between them. Germline CDR1 and CDR2: GTSNPN and SVGIG (reference sequence). The CDR3 spells CAWSVLDFATNEKLFF. The CDR3 nucleotides read TGTGCCTGGAGTGTATTGGATTTTGCAACTAATGAAAAACTGTTTTTT.

This clonotype has just a few counts. The chain links TRBV9 to TRBJ1-2, with D hard to call. Germline V gene sequence: CDR1 SGDLS, CDR2 YYNGEE. This CDR3 has 18 amino acids. Trimming removed 1 base at V and 5 bases at J, with 24 bases between. The CDR3 loop is CASSVYSKRAGNLYGYTF. CDR3 bases: TGTGCCAGCAGCGTATACTCCAAGAGGGCAGGCAACCTATATGGCTACACCTTC.

Of note for this clonotype: The junction departs from germline at one end; a sequencing error may be responsible. The chain links TRBV18 to TRBJ1-3; D is undetermined. Germline V gene lookup returns CDR1 KGHSH and CDR2 LQKENI. CDR3 length: 18 residues. The CDR3 bases are TGTACCAGCTCACCAACAGCCTTAATCAAATACTCTGGAAACACCATATATTTT. This sequence encodes CTSSPTALIKYSGNTIYF.

This clonotype was recorded at least ten times. CDR3 DNA sequence: TGTGCCAGCAGTTTATCGTTAGCGGGGTTCTACGAGCAGTACTTC. It translates to CASSLSLAGFYEQYF. The chain recombines TRBV27 with TRBJ2-7; 8 bases map to TRBD2. The junction had 4 bases not matched to a gene; V was cut back by 0 bases and J by 3 bases. CDR1 is MNHEY, CDR2 SMNVEV, per germline (reference sequence). The CDR3 sequence is 15 residues long.

This clonotype occurred a few times. The CDR3 DNA follows: TGTGCGGGGGGTTGGGACAACTCCTACGAGCAGTACTTC. As protein: CAGGWDNSYEQYF. The chain combines TRBV30 with TRBJ2-7, with D perhaps TRBD1 or TRBD2 (6 bases each). Germline V gives CDR1 GTSNPN, CDR2 SVGIG (reference sequence). The CDR3 spans 13 residues.

The chain has TRBV6-2 or TRBV6-3 and TRBJ2-7; 9 nucleotides agree with TRBD1. The CDR3 spans 15 residues. V was pared by 4 bases and J by 0 bases, with 4 bases of the junction left unmatched. The germline V gene encodes CDR1 MNHEY and CDR2 SVGEGT. The DNA for the CDR3 is TGTGCCAGCAGTTGGGTGACAGGGGGCTCCTACGAGCAGTACTTC. This translates into CASSWVTGGSYEQYF.

There are many counts of this clonotype. The gene calls are TRBV2 and TRBJ2-7; 7 bases align to TRBD2. Trimming cost V 4 bases and J 5 bases; bases outside gene matches: 8. Germline V lookup: CDR1 SNHLY, CDR2 FYNNEI. The CDR3 runs to 14 residues. CDR3 DNA sequence: TGTGCCAGCAGTGCCCGACTAGCCCAGAACGAGCAGTACTTC. Residues: CASSARLAQNEQYF. The entire variable domain, with the rest obtained from reference TRBV2 and TRBJ2-7, is as follows: EPEVTQTPSHQVTQMGQEVILRCVPISNHLYFYWYRQILGQKVEFLVSFYNNEISEKSEIFDDQFSVERPDGSNFTLKIRSTKLEDSAMYFCASSARLAQNEQYFGPGTRLTVT.